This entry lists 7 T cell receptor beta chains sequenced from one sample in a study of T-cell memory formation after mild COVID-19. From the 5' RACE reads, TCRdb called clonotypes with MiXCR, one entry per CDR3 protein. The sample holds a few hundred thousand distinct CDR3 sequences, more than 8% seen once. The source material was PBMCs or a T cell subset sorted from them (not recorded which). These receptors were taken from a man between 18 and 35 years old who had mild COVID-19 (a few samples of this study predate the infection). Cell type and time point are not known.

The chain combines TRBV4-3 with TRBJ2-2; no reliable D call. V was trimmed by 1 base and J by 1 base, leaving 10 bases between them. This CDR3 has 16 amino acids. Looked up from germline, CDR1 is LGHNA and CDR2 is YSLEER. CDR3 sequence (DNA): TGCGCCAGCAGCCAAGTATGGGCAAGGAACACCGGGGAGCTGTTTTTT. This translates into CASSQVWARNTGELFF.

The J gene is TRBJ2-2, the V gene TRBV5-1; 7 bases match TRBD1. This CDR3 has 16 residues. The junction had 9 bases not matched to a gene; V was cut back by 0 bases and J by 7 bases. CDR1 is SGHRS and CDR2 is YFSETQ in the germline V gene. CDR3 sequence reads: CASSLAGQITSGELFF. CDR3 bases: TGCGCCAGCAGCTTGGCGGGACAGATTACGAGCGGGGAGCTGTTTTTT.

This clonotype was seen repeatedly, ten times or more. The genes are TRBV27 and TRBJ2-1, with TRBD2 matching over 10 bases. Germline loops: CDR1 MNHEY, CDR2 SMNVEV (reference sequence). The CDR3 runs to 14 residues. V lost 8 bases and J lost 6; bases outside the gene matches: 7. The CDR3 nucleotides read TGTGCCAGCGTCCAGCGGGGGGGTAGCAATGAGCAGTTCTTC. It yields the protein CASVQRGGSNEQFF.

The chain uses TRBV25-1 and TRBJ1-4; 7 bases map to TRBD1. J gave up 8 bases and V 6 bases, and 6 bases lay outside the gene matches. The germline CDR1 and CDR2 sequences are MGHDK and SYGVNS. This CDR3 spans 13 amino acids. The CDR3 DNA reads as TGTGCCAGCAGAAACGACAGGGAGGAAAAACTGTTTTTT. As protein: CASRNDREEKLFF.

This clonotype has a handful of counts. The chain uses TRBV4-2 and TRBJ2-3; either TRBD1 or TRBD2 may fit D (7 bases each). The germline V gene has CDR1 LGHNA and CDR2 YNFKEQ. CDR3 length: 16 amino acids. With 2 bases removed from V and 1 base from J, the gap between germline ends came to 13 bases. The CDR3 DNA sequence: TGTGCCAGCAGCCAATCACAGGGGAGGGGCACAGATACGCAGTATTTT. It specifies CASSQSQGRGTDTQYF.

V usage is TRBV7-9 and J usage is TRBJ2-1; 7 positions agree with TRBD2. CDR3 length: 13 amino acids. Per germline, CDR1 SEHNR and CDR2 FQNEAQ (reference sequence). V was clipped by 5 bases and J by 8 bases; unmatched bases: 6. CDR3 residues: CASSPSGVDEQFF. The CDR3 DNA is TGTGCCAGCAGCCCGAGCGGGGTCGATGAGCAGTTCTTC.

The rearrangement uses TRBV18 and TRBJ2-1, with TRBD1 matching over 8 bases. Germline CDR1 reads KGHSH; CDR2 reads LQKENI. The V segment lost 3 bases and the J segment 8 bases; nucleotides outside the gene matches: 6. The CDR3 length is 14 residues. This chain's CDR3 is CASSPDRGVDEQFF. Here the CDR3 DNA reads TGTGCCAGCTCACCCGACAGGGGCGTTGATGAGCAGTTCTTC.